Shown below are 20 T cell receptor beta chains from a single sample sequenced in a study of T cells after posttransplantation cyclophosphamide. Method: immunoSEQ multiplex PCR; TCRdb's copy keeps in-frame clones and lacks some. The sample lists tens of thousands of clones, around 90% occurring once. Control samples came 1 year after myeloablative marrow transplants with methotrexate plus calcineurin inhibitor. Sequencing was performed on PBMCs, taken after an allogeneic stem cell transplant with a calcineurin inhibitor and methotrexate. The receptor set was obtained from a female patient aged 50-59 years who received an allogeneic stem cell transplant from an unrelated donor, was CMV-positive, and had chronic GVHD only. Certain T cells may be donor cells from the graft.

The rearrangement joins TRBV6-5 to TRBJ2-7, with unresolved D. From germline, CDR1 is MNHEY and CDR2 SVGAGI. This CDR3 comprises 14 residues. The ends were cut back, 2 bases at V and 5 bases at J, with 13 bases in the middle. DNA of the CDR3: TGTGCCAGCAGTTACCACGGAGATAAGGACGAGCAGTACTTC. As protein: CASSYHGDKDEQYF.

This chain links TRBV5-5 with TRBJ2-7, with D unresolved. V lost 2 bases to trimming and J lost 0 bases, with 9 bases between them. The germline V gene has CDR1 SGHKS and CDR2 YYEKEE (reference sequence). The CDR3 length is 14 residues. The CDR3: CASSFSGYSYEQYF. CDR3 sequence (DNA): TGTGCCAGCAGCTTTTCAGGATACTCCTACGAGCAGTACTTC.

This rearrangement joins TRBV6-1 to TRBJ2-3; TRBD2 is a possible D gene (5 bases). Germline values: CDR1 MNHNS, CDR2 SASEGT. The CDR3 is made up of 16 amino acids. Trimming took off 0 bases at V and 3 bases at J, with 13 bases between the two ends. The CDR3: CASSEARTALTDTQYF. For the CDR3, the DNA is TGTGCCAGCAGTGAAGCCCGGACTGCCCTGACAGATACGCAGTATTTT.

V and J are TRBV27 and TRBJ1-1, with TRBD1 matching over 7 bases. The CDR3 runs to 15 residues. Germline trimming cut 5 bases from V and 5 bases from J; bases unmatched to any gene: 11. CDR1 and CDR2 (germline): MNHEY, SMNVEV (reference sequence). The CDR3 DNA reads as TGTGCCAGCAGTCCCACTGAGACAGGGATGACTGAAGCTTTCTTT. It encodes CASSPTETGMTEAFF.

J is TRBJ2-1 and V is TRBV11-2; D gene ambiguous. Trimming removed 2 bases from V and 10 bases from J, with 6 bases in between. The CDR3 sequence is 11 residues long. CDR1 is SGHAT and CDR2 is FQNNGV in the germline V gene. CDR3 nucleotide sequence: TGTGCCAGCAGCTTAAAACGGGAGCAGTTCTTC. Translated, it gives CASSLKREQFF.

The chain links TRBV15 to TRBJ2-3; D might be TRBD1 (5 bases). CDR1 and CDR2 (germline): LNHNV, YYDKDF (reference sequence). The ends were cut back, 1 base at V and 1 base at J, with 12 bases in the middle. The CDR3 contains 16 residues. The CDR3 region has the DNA TGTGCCACCAGCAGAGCTCCAGGGTGGCGCACAGATACGCAGTATTTT. Translating gives CATSRAPGWRTDTQYF.

V usage is TRBV5-1 and J usage is TRBJ1-2; 8 bases are a match to TRBD1. The CDR3 is 13 residues long. Unmatched junction bases numbered 4, after V lost 4 bases and J lost 5 bases. Germline CDR1 and CDR2: SGHRS and YFSETQ. The CDR3 coding sequence is TGCGCCAGCAGCCTCGACAGGGGTTATGGCTACACCTTC. Protein product: CASSLDRGYGYTF.

The rearrangement uses TRBV28 and TRBJ2-7; possibly TRBD2 for D (6 bases). The germline V and J ends were trimmed by 2 bases and 0 bases, with 11 bases remaining between them. The CDR3 is 15 residues long. The germline CDR1 and CDR2 sequences are MDHEN and SYDVKM. The CDR3 DNA reads as TGTGCCAGCAGTTTAGGTCTAGCGCTCTCCTACGAGCAGTACTTC. Amino acid sequence: CASSLGLALSYEQYF.

The rearrangement uses TRBV7-3 and TRBJ2-1, with TRBD2 matching 8 bases. This CDR3 spans 15 amino acids. Germline values: CDR1 SGHTA, CDR2 FQGTGA. The J segment lost 4 bases and the V segment lost 3 bases, leaving 5 bases of the junction unmatched. CDR3 amino acids: CASSFTSGFYNEQFF. CDR3 nucleotides: TGTGCCAGCAGCTTCACTAGCGGATTTTACAATGAGCAGTTCTTC.

This chain uses TRBV18 with TRBJ2-7, with 10 bases that match TRBD1. With 5 bases clipped from V and 3 bases from J, the junction kept 10 bases outside the gene matches. The CDR3 covers 16 residues. CDR1 and CDR2 from the germline V gene are KGHSH and LQKENI. The CDR3 DNA reads TGTGCCAGCTCATCAGGACAGGGGGAAAATCTCTACGAGCAGTACTTC. Translation: CASSSGQGENLYEQYF.

The chain employs TRBV9 and TRBJ2-3; no reliable D call. Trimming cost V 0 bases and J 2 bases, with 13 bases left between them. The length of the CDR3 is 16 residues. CDR1 SGDLS and CDR2 YYNGEE come from the germline V gene. The CDR3: CASSVGSRIVTDTQYF. In nucleotides, the CDR3 is TGTGCCAGCAGCGTAGGGAGCCGCATAGTCACAGATACGCAGTATTTT.

The V call is TRBV2, the J call TRBJ1-5; D remains ambiguous. The V end was cut by 3 bases, the J end by 1 base, with 7 bases between. The CDR3 sequence is 14 residues long. CDR1 SNHLY and CDR2 FYNNEI come from the germline V gene. The CDR3 DNA follows: TGTGCCAGCAGTGACCATAGCAGCAATCAGCCCCAGCATTTT. Translated: CASSDHSSNQPQHF.

This clone was seen a single time. The rearrangement joins TRBV4-1 to TRBJ2-5; D is uncertain. The end of the DNA is better explained by TRBJ2-7, so the J call may be wrong. From germline, CDR1 is MGHRA and CDR2 YSYEKL. The CDR3 totals 16 residues. The CDR3 DNA reads as TGCGCCAGCAGCCAAGAACCAGGCTCCAGCTCCTACGAGCAGTACTTC. It translates to CASSQEPGSSSYEQYF.

The chain is built from TRBV27 and TRBJ1-2; 7 nucleotides agree with TRBD1. With V trimmed by 6 bases and J by 2 bases, 6 bases remained unmatched. This CDR3 is built from 14 residues. The germline gives CDR1 MNHEY, CDR2 SMNVEV (reference sequence). The CDR3 DNA follows: TGTGCCAGCAGGACCCTGACAGGGAACTATGGCTACACCTTC. This encodes CASRTLTGNYGYTF.

The chain couples TRBV6-4 to TRBJ1-2; no clear D. There are 13 residues in the CDR3. The V end lost 1 base, the J end lost 7 bases, and 10 bases lay between the germline ends. Per germline, CDR1 MRHNA and CDR2 SNTAGT. This CDR3 reads CASSDFSGGGYTF. The CDR3 bases are TGTGCCAGCAGTGACTTCTCCGGTGGTGGCTACACCTTC.

This clone showed up just a few times. J is TRBJ1-3 and V is TRBV28, with 11 bases aligning to TRBD1. This CDR3 spans 14 amino acids. V lost 8 bases to trimming and J lost 7 bases; unmatched junction nucleotides: 7. Germline CDR1 is MDHEN and CDR2 is SYDVKM. CDR3 region: CASLGQGVWNTIYF. CDR3 in DNA: TGTGCCAGCTTGGGACAGGGGGTCTGGAACACCATATATTTT.

The rearrangement links TRBV19 to TRBJ2-2; 7 bases map to TRBD1. Looked up from germline, CDR1 is LNHDA and CDR2 is SQIVND (reference sequence). The CDR3 length is 16 residues. J gave up 2 bases and V 5 bases, and 8 bases lay outside the gene matches. The CDR3 reads CASSFAGTVNTGELFF. The CDR3 DNA is TGTGCCAGTAGTTTCGCCGGGACAGTTAACACCGGGGAGCTGTTTTTT. The whole variable domain, filled in from reference TRBV19 and TRBJ2-2, reads DGGITQSPKYLFRKEGQNVTLSCEQNLNHDAMYWYRQDPGQGLRLIYYSQIVNDFQKGDIAEGYSVSREKKESFPLTVTSAQKNPTAFYLCASSFAGTVNTGELFFGEGSRLTVL.

V and J are TRBV6-5 and TRBJ1-2; 7 nucleotides align to TRBD1. J gave up 4 bases and V 6 bases, and 8 bases lay outside the gene matches. Germline CDR1 reads MNHEY; CDR2 reads SVGAGI. The CDR3 spans 14 residues. This CDR3 reads CASRVTGRGYGYTF. The CDR3 region has the DNA TGTGCCAGCAGGGTGACAGGGAGAGGCTATGGCTACACCTTC.

The chain has TRBV6-1 and TRBJ2-7; TRBD1 might be the D (5 bases). The CDR3 loop spans 14 amino acids. The V end lost 5 bases, the J end lost 1 base, and 12 bases lay between the germline ends. In germline, CDR1 is MNHNS, CDR2 SASEGT. The CDR3 region has the DNA TGTGCCAGCAGTAGGGGTCAGGATTCCTACGAGCAGTACTTC. This translates into CASSRGQDSYEQYF.

The chain joins TRBV7-9 to TRBJ2-1, with 8 nucleotides matching TRBD2. The CDR3 is 14 residues long. The ends lost 5 bases at V and 8 bases at J; junction bases unmatched: 8. Per germline, CDR1 SEHNR and CDR2 FQNEAQ (reference sequence). The chain's CDR3 is CASSPLSGSDEQFF. The CDR3 DNA is TGTGCCAGCAGCCCACTAAGCGGGAGCGATGAGCAGTTCTTC.